A selection of T cell receptor beta chains follows, all from one sample in a study of vaccination effects on CD4 cells after COVID-19. Repertoires were generated with immunoSEQ multiplex PCR, while TCRdb's copy carries only in-frame clones and drops some. The sample records tens of thousands of clones, over 65% being singletons. The antigens these receptors bind are not known. Material: CD4+ T cells from PBMCs cultured without peptide, obtained after COVID-19 vaccination. Every receptor here comes from a human donor who had a prior SARS-CoV-2 infection. CDR3s include the opening cysteine and the closing phenylalanine or tryptophan. A D gene is named only where the DNA matches it firmly. Only part of the rows carry a size: once, few, many, or a class if the clone is expanded.

J gene | V gene | clone size | D gene | CDR3 DNA | CDR3 protein
TRBJ2-1 | TRBV7-9 | . | . | TGTGCCAGCAGCCCCCGGCCCCACAGGGAGGATAATGAGCAGTTCTTC | CASSPRPHREDNEQFF
TRBJ1-2 | TRBV28 | few | . | TGTGCCAGCAACCCCGGACAGTCTAATGGCTACACCTTC | CASNPGQSNGYTF
TRBJ1-6 | TRBV2 | . | . | TGTGCCAGCAGTGACGAGGGGACTACCTATAATTCACCCCTCCACTTT | CASSDEGTTYNSPLHF
TRBJ2-5 | TRBV7-9 | . | TRBD1 | TGTGCCAGCAGCTTAAGAGGGGGCGAAGAGACCCAGTACTTC | CASSLRGGEETQYF
TRBJ1-4 | TRBV5-1 | . | TRBD1 | TGCGCCAGCAGCTTGGAAACAGGGGGAGGTGAAAAACTGTTTTTT | CASSLETGGGEKLFF
TRBJ2-1 | TRBV18 | . | TRBD2 | TGTGCCAGCTCGGGAGGACTAGCGGGGGGCGATGAGCAGTTCTTC | CASSGGLAGGDEQFF
TRBJ2-6 | TRBV5-1 | . | . | TGCGCCAGCAGCTTCACAGTTACCTCTGGGGCCAACGTCCTGACTTTC | CASSFTVTSGANVLTF
TRBJ2-7 | TRBV28 | . | TRBD1 | TGTGCCAGCAGTTTACCCGGACAGGGGTACACCTCCTACGAGCAGTACTTC | CASSLPGQGYTSYEQYF
TRBJ2-1 | TRBV27 | . | TRBD2 | TGTGCCAGCACTTCCATGACAGGGAACCTCCTAGCGGGAAATGAGCAGTTCTTC | CASTSMTGNLLAGNEQFF
TRBJ2-6 | TRBV6-2/TRBV6-3 | few | . | TGTGCCAGCAGTACCCGGGGACGAAACTCTGGGGCCAACGTCCTGACTTTC | CASSTRGRNSGANVLTF
TRBJ2-2 | TRBV7-2 | few | . | TGTGCCAGCAGCTTATGGGTACTTAGCGGGGAGCTGTTTTTT | CASSLWVLSGELFF
TRBJ1-5 | TRBV10-3 | . | . | TGTGCCATCAGTGCCCGGGACGACAATCAGCCCCAGCATTTT | CAISARDDNQPQHF
TRBJ2-5 | TRBV11-2 | . | . | TGTGCCAGCAGCTTTAACGGCAACCAAGAGACCCAGTACTTC | CASSFNGNQETQYF
TRBJ2-2 | TRBV28 | few | TRBD2 | TGTGCCAGCAGTTGGCTAGCGGGAGGAAACACCGGGGAGCTGTTTTTT | CASSWLAGGNTGELFF
TRBJ1-1 | TRBV7-2 | few | . | TGTGCCAGCAGCTTAGTAGGATCCCTTGAAGCTTTCTTT | CASSLVGSLEAFF
TRBJ2-7 | TRBV18 | few | . | TGTGCCAGCTCACCGAACAGGGTAGAGTACGAGCAGTACTTC | CASSPNRVEYEQYF
TRBJ2-7 | TRBV19 | few | . | TGTGCCAGTAGTATTAGGGTTTCATACGAGCAGTACTTC | CASSIRVSYEQYF
TRBJ1-6 | TRBV7-9 | . | TRBD1 | TGTGCCAGCAGCACCCAGGGGGACAGGGCGAAGAATTCACCCCTCCACTTT | CASSTQGDRAKNSPLHF
TRBJ2-7 | TRBV4-1 | . | TRBD2 | TGCGCCAGCAGCCAAGTACCCCCAGGACTAGCGGGGTCTCGCGAGCAGTACTTC | CASSQVPPGLAGSREQYF
TRBJ2-3 | TRBV7-2 | . | . | TGTGCCAGCAGCCTCACCGGGCCGCAGTATTTT | CASSLTGPQYF
TRBJ1-1 | TRBV7-9 | . | TRBD1 | TGTGCCAGCAGCTTTCGGCAGGGGGGGAGCACTGAAGCTTTCTTT | CASSFRQGGSTEAFF
TRBJ1-6 | TRBV3-1/TRBV3-2 | . | . | TGTGCCAGCAGCCATGCCGGGACCCTGGGTAATTCACCCCTCCACTTT | CASSHAGTLGNSPLHF
TRBJ1-2 | TRBV13 | . | . | TGTGCCAGCAGCTTAGGACGAAACACCCGCTATGGCTACACCTTC | CASSLGRNTRYGYTF
TRBJ1-1 | TRBV7-2 | . | TRBD1 | TGTGCCAGCAGCCTTTCCGGGACAGGGTCTGCTGAAGCTTTCTTT | CASSLSGTGSAEAFF
TRBJ1-3 | TRBV5-1 | . | TRBD1 | TGCGCCAGCAGCCTCTCGGGGACAGGGGTTGGAAACACCATATATTTT | CASSLSGTGVGNTIYF
TRBJ2-2 | TRBV19 | once | TRBD1 | TGTGCCAGTAGTATTCGGCGCCTGGTACAGGGGGAACACACCGGGGAGCTGTTTTTT | CASSIRRLVQGEHTGELFF
TRBJ2-1 | TRBV9 | . | . | TGTGCCAGCAGCAAAGGGATTGAGAATGAGCAGTTCTTC | CASSKGIENEQFF
TRBJ2-6 | TRBV7-8 | once | . | TGTGCCAGCAGCTCCTTCACTCTTTCGGGATATCGTGACTCTGGGGCCAACGTCCTGACTTTC | CASSSFTLSGYRDSGANVLTF
TRBJ1-2 | TRBV15 | . | TRBD1 | TGTGCCACCAGCACGGGACAGAACTATGGCTACACCTTC | CATSTGQNYGYTF
TRBJ1-2 | TRBV6-5 | medium-sized | TRBD1 | TGTGCCAGCAGTTGGACAGGGGGCGCCTATGGCTACACCTTC | CASSWTGGAYGYTF
TRBJ2-7 | TRBV27 | . | TRBD2 | TGTGCCAGCAGTCGTTTAGCGGGGGGCCCCTACGAGCAGTACTTC | CASSRLAGGPYEQYF
TRBJ1-5 | TRBV12-3/TRBV12-4 | . | . | TGTGCCAGCAGTTTAGAGTTGGCTCAGCCCCAGCATTTT | CASSLELAQPQHF
TRBJ1-2 | TRBV5-1 | . | . | TGCGCCAGCAGCTTTGGGGGACGTTATGGCTACACCTTC | CASSFGGRYGYTF
TRBJ2-2 | TRBV7-2 | . | . | TGTGCCAGCAGCATCGCCGCCACAGGAACGACCGGGGAGCTGTTTTTT | CASSIAATGTTGELFF
TRBJ1-6 | TRBV19 | . | . | TGTGCCAGTAGTAGGGGCCGAGAATCACCCCTCCACTTT | CASSRGRESPLHF
TRBJ1-2 | TRBV7-2 | . | TRBD1 | TGTGCCAGCAGCTTATTAAGGGGGCGTCCAGGGGCCACGTACACCTTC | CASSLLRGRPGATYTF
TRBJ1-2 | TRBV16 | few | . | TGTGCCAGCAGCCTAACGGACTATGGCTACACCTTC | CASSLTDYGYTF
TRBJ2-2 | TRBV7-2 | . | TRBD2 | TGTGCCAGCAGCTTGCTTAGCGGGGGCCACTATTCCACCGGGGAGCTGTTTTTT | CASSLLSGGHYSTGELFF
TRBJ2-3 | TRBV29-1 | . | TRBD1 | TGCAGCGTACGTGACAGGGGGATCACAGATACGCAGTATTTT | CSVRDRGITDTQYF
TRBJ2-2 | TRBV2 | . | TRBD1 | TGTGCCAGCAGGCCCGGGACAGGAGGAACGACCACCGGGGAGCTGTTTTTT | CASRPGTGGTTTGELFF
TRBJ1-1 | TRBV29-1 | few | . | TGCAGCGTGCCGGGCGGTCCCAGGGACGGTGCTCGTGTTGGTGAAGCTTTCTTT | CSVPGGPRDGARVGEAFF
TRBJ2-7 | TRBV25-1 | . | . | TGTGCCAGCATGAGCAGGGACCATGGCTACGAGCAGTACTTC | CASMSRDHGYEQYF
TRBJ1-5 | TRBV6-5 | few | . | TGTGCCAGCAGCCCCGGGGGCAATAGCAATCAGCCCCAGCATTTT | CASSPGGNSNQPQHF
TRBJ1-2 | TRBV6-1 | . | . | TGTGCCAGCAGTGAAGCGCAGGGTGTGGGCTATGGCTACACCTTC | CASSEAQGVGYGYTF
TRBJ1-3 | TRBV6-5 | . | . | TGTGCCAGCAGTCCCGAGACAGGAGGAAACACCATATATTTT | CASSPETGGNTIYF
TRBJ1-6 | TRBV4-1 | . | TRBD1 | TGCGCCAGCAGCCAAGAAACAGGGGGGTTGTTTATACCACCCCTCCACTTT | CASSQETGGLFIPPLHF
TRBJ1-1 | TRBV5-1 | . | . | TGCGCCAGCAGCCCAAAGGACAGCTCCTTGAACACTGAAGCTTTCTTT | CASSPKDSSLNTEAFF
TRBJ1-1 | TRBV18 | few | . | TGTGCCACGACCGGGACGACGGCCACTGAAGCTTTCTTT | CATTGTTATEAFF
TRBJ2-3 | TRBV7-9 | . | TRBD2 | TGTGCCAGCAGCTTAGCTAGCGGGACGATATGGTATTTT | CASSLASGTIWYF
TRBJ2-1 | TRBV12-5 | . | TRBD2 | TGTGCTAGTGGGGGAGGGTTCTCCTACAATGAGCAGTTCTTC | CASGGGFSYNEQFF
TRBJ2-2 | TRBV10-3 | . | . | TGTGCCATCAGTGGGGGGGGGCTCACCGGGGAGCTGTTTTTT | CAISGGGLTGELFF
TRBJ2-6 | TRBV2 | . | . | TGTGCCAGCAGTGAAGCCGGGAGAGGGGCCAACGTCCTGACTTTC | CASSEAGRGANVLTF
TRBJ1-2 | TRBV9 | . | . | TGTGCCAGCAGCGTAGGAGCCCTTAGGTATGGCTACACCTTC | CASSVGALRYGYTF
TRBJ2-1 | TRBV9 | . | . | TGTGCCAGCAGCGTAGAGAGTTCCTACAATGAGCAGTTCTTC | CASSVESSYNEQFF
TRBJ2-1 | TRBV11-3 | . | TRBD2 | TGTGCCAGCAGCTTTCACCTCGGGGGGGCTAGCGGGGTTGAGCAGTTCTTC | CASSFHLGGASGVEQFF